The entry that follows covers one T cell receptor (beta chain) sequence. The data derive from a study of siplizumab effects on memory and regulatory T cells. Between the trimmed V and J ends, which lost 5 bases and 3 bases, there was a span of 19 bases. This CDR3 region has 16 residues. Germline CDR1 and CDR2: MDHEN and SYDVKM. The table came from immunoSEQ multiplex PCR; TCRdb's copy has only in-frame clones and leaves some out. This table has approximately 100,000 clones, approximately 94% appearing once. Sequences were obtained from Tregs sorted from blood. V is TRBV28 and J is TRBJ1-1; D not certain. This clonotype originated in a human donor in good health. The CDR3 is CASSTVREIQYTEAFF. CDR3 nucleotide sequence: TGTGCCAGCAGTACAGTTCGGGAGATCCAGTACACTGAAGCTTTCTTT.